The clone carrying this T cell receptor (beta chain) occurred many times. This CDR3 is built from 12 residues. V was clipped by 6 bases and J by 5 bases, with 10 bases between them. The data originate from a study of Graves' ophthalmopathy and Graves' hyperthyroidism. The authors amplified TCR beta CDR3 regions from RNA transcripts. RT-PCR was first run with HTBI primers, then multiplex PCR in a second round. TCRdb re-derived calls from the multiplex PCR reads in MiXCR, one entry per CDR3 protein. Of approximately 380,000 distinct CDR3 sequences detected, 20% to 25% appear once; the ten largest clones hold roughly 3.2%.

The receptor was isolated from a woman younger than 30 with stable Graves' hyperthyroidism. The chain uses TRBV12-3 or TRBV12-4 and TRBJ1-1; D is unclear. Source material: peripheral blood. CDR3 nucleotides: TGTGCCAGCAGCGAAGGGTGGACTGAAGCTTTCTTT. Residues: CASSEGWTEAFF.